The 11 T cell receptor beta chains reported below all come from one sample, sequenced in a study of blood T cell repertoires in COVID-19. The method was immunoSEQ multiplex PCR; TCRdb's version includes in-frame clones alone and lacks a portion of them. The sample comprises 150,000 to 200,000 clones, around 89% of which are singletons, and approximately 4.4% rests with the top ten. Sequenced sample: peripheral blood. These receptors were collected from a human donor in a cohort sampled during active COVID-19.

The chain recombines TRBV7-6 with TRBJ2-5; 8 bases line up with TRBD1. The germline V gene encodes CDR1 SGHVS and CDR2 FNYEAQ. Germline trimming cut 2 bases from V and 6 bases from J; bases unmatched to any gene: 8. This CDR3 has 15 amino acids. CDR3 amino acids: CASSLSSTGGQTQYF. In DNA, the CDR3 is TGTGCCAGCAGCTTATCTAGTACAGGGGGGCAGACCCAGTACTTC. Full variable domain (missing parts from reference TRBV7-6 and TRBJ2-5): GAGVSQSPRYKVTKRGQDVALRCDPISGHVSLYWYRQALGQGPEFLTYFNYEAQQDKSGLPNDRFSAERPEGSISTLTIQRTEQRDSAMYRCASSLSSTGGQTQYFGPGTRLLVL.

The CDR3 DNA is TGTGCCAGCAGCAATGCGGGGAACTATGGCTACACCTTC. Translated: CASSNAGNYGYTF. The chain recombines TRBV7-2 with TRBJ1-2; D remains unclear. This CDR3 has 13 amino acids. V gave up 5 bases and J gave up 2 bases, with 9 bases separating them. Per germline, CDR1 SGHTA and CDR2 FQGNSA.

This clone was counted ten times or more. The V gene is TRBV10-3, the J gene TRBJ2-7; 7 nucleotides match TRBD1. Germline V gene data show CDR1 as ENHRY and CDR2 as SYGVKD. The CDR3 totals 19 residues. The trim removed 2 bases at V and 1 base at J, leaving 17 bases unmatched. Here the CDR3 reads CAISETGQEVIEESYEQYF. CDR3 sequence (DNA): TGTGCCATCAGTGAGACAGGACAGGAGGTAATTGAAGAGTCCTACGAGCAGTACTTC.

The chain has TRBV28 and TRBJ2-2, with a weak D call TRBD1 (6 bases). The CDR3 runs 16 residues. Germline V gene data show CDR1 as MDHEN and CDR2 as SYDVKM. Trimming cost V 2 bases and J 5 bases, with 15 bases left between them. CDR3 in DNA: TGTGCCAGCAGTTTACCCAGGACTCAGGGGACCGGGGAGCTGTTTTTT. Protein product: CASSLPRTQGTGELFF.

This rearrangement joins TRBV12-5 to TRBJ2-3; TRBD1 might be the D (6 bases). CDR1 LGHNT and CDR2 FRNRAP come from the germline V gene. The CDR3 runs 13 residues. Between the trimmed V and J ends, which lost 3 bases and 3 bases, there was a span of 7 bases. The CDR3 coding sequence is TGTGCTAGTGGTTTCAGGGGAACAGATACGCAGTATTTT. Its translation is CASGFRGTDTQYF.

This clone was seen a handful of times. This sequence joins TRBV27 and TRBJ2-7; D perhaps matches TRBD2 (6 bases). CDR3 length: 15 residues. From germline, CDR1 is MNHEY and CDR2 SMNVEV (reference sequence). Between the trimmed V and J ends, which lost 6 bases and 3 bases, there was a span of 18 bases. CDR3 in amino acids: CASRVFPGLVYEQYF. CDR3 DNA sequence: TGTGCCAGCAGAGTTTTTCCGGGACTCGTCTACGAGCAGTACTTC.

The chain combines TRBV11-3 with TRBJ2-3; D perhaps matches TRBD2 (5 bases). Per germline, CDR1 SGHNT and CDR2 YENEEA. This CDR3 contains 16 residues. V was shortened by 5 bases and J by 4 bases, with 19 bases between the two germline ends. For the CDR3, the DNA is TGTGCCAGCAGCCCCTCGCGAGGGATCGACTCAGATACGCAGTATTTT. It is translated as CASSPSRGIDSDTQYF.

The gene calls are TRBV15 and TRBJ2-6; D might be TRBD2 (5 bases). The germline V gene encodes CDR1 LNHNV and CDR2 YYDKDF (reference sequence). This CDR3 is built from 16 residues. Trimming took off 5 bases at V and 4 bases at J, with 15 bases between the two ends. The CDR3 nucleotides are TGTGCCACCAGCCCGACACCAACGGGGGGGGCCAACGTCCTGACTTTC. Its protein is CATSPTPTGGANVLTF.

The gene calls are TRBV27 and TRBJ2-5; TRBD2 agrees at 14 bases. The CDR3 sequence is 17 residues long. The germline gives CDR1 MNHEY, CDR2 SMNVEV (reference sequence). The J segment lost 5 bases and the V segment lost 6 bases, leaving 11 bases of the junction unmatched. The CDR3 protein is CASSRLAGGPEDETQYF. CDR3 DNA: TGTGCCAGCAGCCGACTAGCGGGAGGGCCTGAGGATGAGACCCAGTACTTC.

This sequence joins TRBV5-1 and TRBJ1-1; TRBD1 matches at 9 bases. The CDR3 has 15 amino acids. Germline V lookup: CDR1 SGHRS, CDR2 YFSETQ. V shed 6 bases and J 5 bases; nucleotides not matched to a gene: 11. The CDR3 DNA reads TGCGCCAGCAAACAGGGGGCGCATGTGGAAACTGAAGCTTTCTTT. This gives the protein CASKQGAHVETEAFF.

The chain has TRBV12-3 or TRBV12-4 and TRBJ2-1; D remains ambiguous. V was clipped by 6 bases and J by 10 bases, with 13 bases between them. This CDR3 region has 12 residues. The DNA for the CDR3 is TGTGCCAGCAGGGGCAGTCTAAGGGAGCAGTTCTTC. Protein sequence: CASRGSLREQFF.